Presented here are 22 T cell receptor beta chains from one specimen sequenced in a study of post-analysis software for immune sequencing data. These receptors have no known antigen. The TCR beta cDNA libraries carried unique molecular identifiers. TCRdb analysed the PCR reads with MiXCR anew, one entry per CDR3 protein. The sample has approximately 570,000 distinct CDR3 sequences; 44% are singletons. Findings and caveats of the study: Patients used five TRBV segments, including TRBV5-6, TRBV5-1 and TRBV20-1, more often than controls.

Input material: blood. These receptors were obtained from a girl between 5 and 17 years old with multiple sclerosis.

This clonotype was counted between two and nine times. A much larger clone lies one base from this, so it may be a read error. The rearrangement joins TRBV28 to TRBJ2-7; 9 positions agree with TRBD2. This CDR3 spans 15 amino acids. Germline CDR1 MDHEN, CDR2 SYDVKM. The V segment lost 9 bases and the J segment 6 bases; nucleotides outside the gene matches: 15. The CDR3 DNA follows: TGTGCCAGTAACAGCGGAAGCGGGGGGCGATCCGAGCAGTACTTC. Translated, it gives CASNSGSGGRSEQYF.

This clonotype was seen more than once but under ten times. This sequence joins TRBV24-1 and TRBJ2-3, with D maybe TRBD2 (6 bases). V shed 3 bases and J shed 0 bases, with 9 bases lying between them. The CDR3 runs 15 residues. CDR1 KGHDR and CDR2 SFDVKD come from the germline V gene. CDR3 in DNA: TGTGCCACCAGTGATGTAGCGGAGAGCACAGATACGCAGTATTTT. It codes for CATSDVAESTDTQYF.

This clonotype was counted ten times or more. The chain recombines TRBV29-1 with TRBJ2-1; D gene uncertain. The CDR3 sequence is 13 residues long. Trimming pared 2 bases from V and 8 bases from J, leaving 13 bases between. Germline lookup yields CDR1 SQVTM and CDR2 ANQGSEA. The CDR3 reads CSVETPSSDEQFF. The CDR3 DNA reads as TGCAGCGTTGAAACCCCGAGCTCGGATGAGCAGTTCTTC.

The J gene is TRBJ2-5, the V gene TRBV6-5; D remains ambiguous. In germline, CDR1 is MNHEY, CDR2 SVGAGI. V was shortened by 2 bases and J by 5 bases, with 12 bases between the two germline ends. The CDR3 contains 14 residues. In DNA, the CDR3 is TGTGCCAGCAGTTACGCCCCAGCAAGGGAGACCCAGTACTTC. It codes for CASSYAPARETQYF.

The rearrangement uses TRBV6-6 and TRBJ1-5; no definite D call. Germline assignment: CDR1 MNHNY and CDR2 SVGAGI (reference sequence). V lost 2 bases to trimming and J lost 1 base, with 15 bases between them. This CDR3 has 17 amino acids. The CDR3 DNA sequence: TGTGCCAGCAGTTACCCCCCTGGAGGAACAAGCAATCAGCCCCAGCATTTT. This translates into CASSYPPGGTSNQPQHF.

This clonotype was detected only a few times. The CDR3 region is CASSQLQGSLAKNIQYF. The CDR3, as DNA: TGTGCCAGCAGTCAGTTACAGGGGAGTCTAGCCAAAAACATTCAGTACTTC. V is TRBV12-3 or TRBV12-4 and J is TRBJ2-4; 7 nucleotides line up with TRBD1. This CDR3 is built from 17 residues. The ends lost 5 bases at V and 0 bases at J; junction bases unmatched: 10.

The J gene is TRBJ1-1, the V gene TRBV29-1; D may be TRBD1 (6 bases). V was trimmed by 4 bases and J by 5 bases, leaving 11 bases between them. CDR1 is SQVTM and CDR2 is ANQGSEA in the germline V gene. CDR3 length equals 12 residues. CDR3 in amino acids: CSVGRGRTEAFF. As DNA, the CDR3 is TGCAGCGTTGGCAGGGGTCGTACTGAAGCTTTCTTT.

This clonotype was observed a few times. J is TRBJ2-4 and V is TRBV5-1, with D possibly being TRBD2 (5 bases). The last part of the DNA fits TRBJ2-7 better; the J call may be wrong. This CDR3 has 15 amino acids. The germline V gene has CDR1 SGHRS and CDR2 YFSETQ. The CDR3 protein is CASSFGLALAYEQYF. The DNA for the CDR3 is TGCGCCAGCAGCTTCGGGCTAGCTCTTGCCTACGAGCAGTACTTC.

The chain combines TRBV7-9 with TRBJ2-3, with D tentatively TRBD1 (5 bases). V was shortened by 7 bases and J by 3 bases, with 17 bases between the two germline ends. This CDR3 region has 15 residues. Germline values: CDR1 SEHNR, CDR2 FQNEAQ (reference sequence). CDR3 coding DNA: TGTGCCAGCATCGACGGGCAGGGTAATACAGATACGCAGTATTTT. The encoded protein is CASIDGQGNTDTQYF.

This clonotype has more than one count but fewer than ten. The chain links TRBV7-9 to TRBJ2-7; D may be TRBD2 (6 bases). Germline V gene sequence: CDR1 SEHNR, CDR2 FQNEAQ (reference sequence). The CDR3 totals 14 residues. Deletions cut 5 bases from V and 2 bases from J, with 13 bases between. This chain's CDR3 is CASSPAGGAYEQYF. The CDR3 DNA reads TGTGCCAGCAGCCCCGCCGGGGGTGCCTACGAGCAGTACTTC.

V usage is TRBV9 and J usage is TRBJ2-7; 8 positions match TRBD1. The CDR3 spans 13 residues. Looked up from germline, CDR1 is SGDLS and CDR2 is YYNGEE. Trimming removed 3 bases from V and 5 bases from J; junction bases left unmatched: 4. CDR3 sequence (DNA): TGTGCCAGCAGCGCCGGACAGGGAGACGAGCAGTACTTC. Protein sequence: CASSAGQGDEQYF.

This chain links TRBV7-9 with TRBJ1-2; D is possibly TRBD1 (5 bases). V was pared by 5 bases and J by 6 bases, with 16 bases between. From germline, CDR1 is SEHNR and CDR2 FQNEAQ (reference sequence). The CDR3 loop spans 14 amino acids. CDR3 sequence: CASSTRGGNHGYTF. Written as DNA, the CDR3 is TGTGCCAGCAGCACAAGGGGAGGGAACCATGGCTACACCTTC.

V and J are TRBV12-3 or TRBV12-4 and TRBJ2-1; weak D call: TRBD2 (5 bases). Trimming pared 3 bases from V and 10 bases from J, leaving 13 bases between. This CDR3 is built from 13 residues. The CDR3 loop is CASSFYSSGEQFF. CDR3 bases: TGTGCCAGCAGTTTCTACTCCAGCGGAGAGCAGTTCTTC.

The chain joins TRBV7-3 to TRBJ2-3; TRBD1 is a possible D gene (6 bases). The germline CDR1 and CDR2 sequences are SGHTA and FQGTGA. V gave up 2 bases and J gave up 2 bases, with 11 bases separating them. This CDR3 has 15 residues. The CDR3 nucleotides are TGTGCCAGCAGCTTACGGCCAGGGGACACAGATACGCAGTATTTT. This gives the protein CASSLRPGDTDTQYF.

This sequence joins TRBV3-1 and TRBJ2-1; the D gene is possibly TRBD1 (6 bases). Trimming removed 4 bases from V and 0 bases from J, with 10 bases in between. This CDR3 spans 15 amino acids. From germline, CDR1 is LGHDT and CDR2 YNNKEL (reference sequence). In DNA form, the CDR3 reads TGTGCCAGCAGCCTTCAGGGGAGCTCCTACAATGAGCAGTTCTTC. Its translation is CASSLQGSSYNEQFF.

V usage is TRBV12-3 or TRBV12-4 and J usage is TRBJ2-5, with D tentatively TRBD2 (6 bases). The last part of the DNA fits TRBJ2-1 better; the J call may be wrong. The CDR3 covers 14 residues. As DNA, the CDR3 is TGTGCCAGCAGACCACGGGGGTACCAAGAGACCCAGTTCTTC. This codes for CASRPRGYQETQFF.

This chain joins TRBV4-1 and TRBJ1-2, with 9 positions matching TRBD1. Looked up from germline, CDR1 is MGHRA and CDR2 is YSYEKL. This CDR3 spans 12 amino acids. V trimming: 2 bases; J trimming: 8 bases; junction bases outside the gene matches: 0. Written as DNA, the CDR3 is TGCGCCAGCAGCCAAACAGGGGGCGGCTACACCTTC. Residues: CASSQTGGGYTF.

V and J are TRBV7-9 and TRBJ2-4; the D is unclear. The CDR3 spans 17 residues. Trimming shortened V by 3 bases and J by 0 bases, and 15 bases separated the two germline ends. Germline V CDR1 and CDR2: SEHNR, FQNEAQ (reference sequence). Here the CDR3 DNA reads TGTGCCAGCAGCTTTACGAGGCGGATAATAGCCAAAAACATTCAGTACTTC. Protein product: CASSFTRRIIAKNIQYF.

The chain has TRBV7-9 and TRBJ1-2, with 9 nucleotides matching TRBD1. Per the germline V gene, CDR1 is SEHNR and CDR2 is FQNEAQ (reference sequence). Trimming at V came to 5 bases and at J to 10 bases, leaving 8 bases not matched to a gene. This CDR3 contains 13 residues. CDR3 bases: TGTGCCAGCAGCCTCCGGGACAGGGAGGCCTACACCTTC. It is translated as CASSLRDREAYTF. The full variable domain, completed using reference TRBV7-9 and TRBJ1-2, is DTGVSQNPRHKITKRGQNVTFRCDPISEHNRLYWYRQTLGQGPEFLTYFQNEAQLEKSRLLSDRFSAERPKGSFSTLEIQRTEQGDSAMYLCASSLRDREAYTFGSGTRLTVV.

V and J are TRBV5-5 and TRBJ1-1; D not certain. CDR1 SGHKS and CDR2 YYEKEE come from the germline V gene (reference sequence). V lost 0 bases and J 1 base, leaving 7 bases between the germline ends. The CDR3 runs 14 residues. The DNA for the CDR3 is TGTGCCAGCAGCTTGGCCTGGGGGAACACTGAAGCTTTCTTT. Translation: CASSLAWGNTEAFF.

The chain uses TRBV7-9 and TRBJ1-2; perhaps TRBD1 as D (5 bases). The V gene lost 4 bases and the J gene lost 3 bases, with 9 bases spanning the gap. Germline CDR1 and CDR2: SEHNR and FQNEAQ (reference sequence). The CDR3 is 13 residues long. In DNA form, the CDR3 reads TGTGCCAGCAGCTCCTGGGGGGACTATGGCTACACCTTC. Translation: CASSSWGDYGYTF.

The rearrangement joins TRBV11-2 to TRBJ2-1; TRBD2 matches 10 bases. The CDR3 runs 21 residues. Germline V gene sequence: CDR1 SGHAT, CDR2 FQNNGV. V lost 0 bases to trimming and J lost 4 bases; unmatched junction nucleotides: 18. The CDR3 nucleotides read TGTGCCAGCAGCTTAGATCGACTAGCGGGCCCCTCACGTTATCTGTACAATGAGCAGTTCTTC. It translates to CASSLDRLAGPSRYLYNEQFF.